The present entry profiles one TCR beta chain with its context. The protocol was immunoSEQ multiplex PCR, while the TCRdb copy is restricted to in-frame clones and leaves out a portion. The table lists about 1 million clones, 70% to 80% of them singletons. The sample comes from a study of shared clonotypes between healthy human individuals. Germline loops: CDR1 SGHAT, CDR2 FQNNGV. V was cut by 5 bases and J by 11 bases, with 13 bases left in between. CDR3 length equals 12 residues. This TCR was sampled from a man younger than 35 in good health. Some clones in this sample may be carry-over from other donors' samples. The V gene is TRBV11-2, the J gene TRBJ2-4; D call uncertain. Sample: memory CD4+ T cells from PBMCs. As to subset: CD45RA-negative fraction. CDR3 residues: CASSHLSELQYF. In nucleotides, the CDR3 is TGTGCCAGCAGCCACCTGTCGGAACTTCAGTACTTC.